This T cell receptor beta chain was sequenced in a study of blood T cell repertoires in COVID-19. On the study more broadly: Both acute and convalescent COVID-19 samples were obtained from the United States, Italy and Spain. In each case, the material was cDNA or gDNA derived from T cells, B-cell-depleted T cells, or PBMCs.

V shed 4 bases, J shed 5 bases, and the junction held 5 bases outside the gene matches. Germline assignment: CDR1 MGHRA and CDR2 YSYEKL. This CDR3 contains 14 residues. This clone appeared a few times. Authors' processing steps: Amplification of reference gene primers provided the estimated nucleated cell counts. Libraries were prepared by immunoSEQ multiplex PCR; TCRdb keeps only in-frame clonotypes and omits some of them. The V and J calls and clone size come from that table; D and trimming were worked out from the DNA. The sample holds approximately 170,000 clones; around nine tenths are singletons and the top ten take 3% to 4%.

The rearrangement uses TRBV4-1 and TRBJ2-3; the match to TRBD2 covers 8 bases. Material: peripheral blood. The sequence derives from an older man with acute or convalescent COVID-19. DNA of the CDR3: TGCGCCAGCAGCCCACCCGGGAGGGAAGATACGCAGTATTTT. Protein sequence: CASSPPGREDTQYF.